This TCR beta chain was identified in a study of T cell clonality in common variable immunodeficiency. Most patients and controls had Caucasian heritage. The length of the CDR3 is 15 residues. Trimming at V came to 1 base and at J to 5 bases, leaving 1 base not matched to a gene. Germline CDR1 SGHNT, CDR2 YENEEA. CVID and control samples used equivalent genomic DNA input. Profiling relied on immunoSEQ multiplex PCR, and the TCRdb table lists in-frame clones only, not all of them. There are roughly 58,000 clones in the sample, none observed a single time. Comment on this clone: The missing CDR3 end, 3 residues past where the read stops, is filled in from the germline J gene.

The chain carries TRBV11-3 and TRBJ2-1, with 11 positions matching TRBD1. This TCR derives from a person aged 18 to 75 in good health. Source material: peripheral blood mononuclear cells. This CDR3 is CASSLGTGGNNEQFF. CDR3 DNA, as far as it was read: TGTGCCAGCAGCTTAGGGACAGGGGGCAACAATGAG.